The rows below give T cell receptor beta chains drawn from one sample of a study of human T cells and chemical hapten exposure. TCRdb passed the 5' RACE reads through MiXCR, listing each CDR3 protein once. The sample includes approximately 140,000 distinct CDR3 sequences, 4.1% of them seen just once. The origin of the receptors is a female donor in good health. Each CDR3 is given with its conserved first and last residue. The order of the fields is clone size, J gene, V gene, CDR3 length, D gene, CDR3 DNA, CDR3 protein. The D gene is left open where the match is weak. Rows may omit the clone size; those that give it use once, few, many or a size class.

>many|TRBJ2-1|TRBV6-5|15|NA
TGTGCCAGCAGCCGAGGTTCAAGGGGCCACAATGAGCAGTTCTTC
CASSRGSRGHNEQFF
>many|TRBJ2-5|TRBV7-2|16|TRBD2
TGTGCCAGCAGCTTACGGTTGCGCGGGGGGCAAGAGACCCAGTACTTC
CASSLRLRGGQETQYF
>many|TRBJ1-5|TRBV5-1|15|NA
TGCGCCAGCAGCTTGAATGGCGGACAGCACCAGCCCCAGCATTTT
CASSLNGGQHQPQHF
>NA|TRBJ2-5|TRBV20-1|15|TRBD2
TGCAGTGCGACCCTAGCGGGGGCTTCCCAAGAGACCCAGTACTTC
CSATLAGASQETQYF
>NA|TRBJ1-4|TRBV15|15|NA
TGTGCCACCAGCAGCCGGGACGGCTATAATGAAAAACTGTTTTTT
CATSSRDGYNEKLFF
>many|TRBJ2-2|TRBV6-4|10|NA
TGTGCCAGCTACACCGGGGAGCTGTTTTTT
CASYTGELFF
>many|TRBJ2-2|TRBV5-4|14|TRBD1
TGTGCCAGCACCGAGGGACAGCCCACCGGGGAGCTGTTTTTT
CASTEGQPTGELFF
>many|TRBJ1-4|TRBV14|14|NA
TGTGCCAGCAGTCTGAACAGGGAGAATGAAAAACTGTTTTTT
CASSLNRENEKLFF
>many|TRBJ2-1|TRBV9|14|NA
TGTGCCAGCAGCGTAGCCGCAGCCTACAATGAGCAGTTCTTC
CASSVAAAYNEQFF
>many|TRBJ2-5|TRBV2|16|NA
TGTGCCAGCAGTGTCCCCCTTGGGGTGGCGTTTGAGACCCAGTACTTC
CASSVPLGVAFETQYF
>NA|TRBJ2-3|TRBV7-8|17|NA
TGTGCCAGCAGCTTAGTAGTTGGCGGGGAGATTACAGATACGCAGTATTTT
CASSLVVGGEITDTQYF
>NA|TRBJ2-2|TRBV9|15|NA
TGTGCCAGCAGCGTAGTGTCGAGGGGTTCCCGGGAGCTGTTTTTT
CASSVVSRGSRELFF
>many|TRBJ2-3|TRBV20-1|17|TRBD2
TGCAGTGCTAGAGATCCGGAGCGGGGGGCTCCGGGAGATACGCAGTATTTT
CSARDPERGAPGDTQYF
>many|TRBJ2-3|TRBV3-1|14|NA
TGTGCCAGCAGCCAAGAAGGCTTCCCAGATACGCAGTATTTT
CASSQEGFPDTQYF
>many|TRBJ2-1|TRBV12-3/TRBV12-4|17|TRBD2
TGTGCCAGCACCACGCGGGGGGGTCAAAGCTCCTACAATGAGCAGTTCTTC
CASTTRGGQSSYNEQFF
>many|TRBJ2-1|TRBV27|16|TRBD1
TGTGCCAGCAGTTTATCGGGGGACAGGTCCGCCCGCGGTGAGTTCTTC
CASSLSGDRSARGEFF
>many|TRBJ1-5|TRBV24-1|14|NA
TGTGCCACCAGTGAGGGGGTGAGCAATCAGCCCCAGCATTTT
CATSEGVSNQPQHF